This T cell receptor beta chain emerged from a study of blood T cell repertoires in COVID-19. With 0 bases clipped from V and 4 bases from J, the junction kept 8 bases outside the gene matches. The CDR3 is 17 amino acids. Germline V gives CDR1 LGHDT, CDR2 YNNKEL (reference sequence). Residents of about 25 US areas, aged roughly 18 to 89 years, made up the participants. The study assigned cohorts using participant-reported clinical history. Recovered status applied to Cohort 3 donors who had two consecutive negative PCRs. It also applied to those with clearance or with symptom resolution. Original processing methods: Amplified reference gene primers provided the basis for estimating nucleated cell counts. TCRdb's copy holds only in-frame clones and misses some; the assay was immunoSEQ multiplex PCR. V, J and clone size reflect that table, while D and trimming were determined from the DNA. The sample has around 200,000 clones, roughly 80% seen once; the top ten hold 3% to 3.5%.

The sequencing input was PBMCs or T cells enriched from blood (not recorded which). The TCR sequence derives from a woman in her 30s who had recovered from COVID-19. The chain uses TRBV3-1 (or the pseudogene TRBV3-2) and TRBJ2-2; 7 bases fit TRBD1. CDR3 amino acids: CASSQEPPGQSTGELFF. Here the CDR3 DNA reads TGTGCCAGCAGCCAAGAACCCCCGGGACAGTCCACCGGGGAGCTGTTTTTT.